This T cell receptor beta chain was sequenced for a study of blood T cell repertoires in COVID-19. Study information: The United States, Italy and Spain provided the acute and convalescent COVID-19 samples. Sample material is recorded as cDNA or gDNA derived from T cells, B-cell-depleted T cells, or PBMCs.

Grouping used clinical history reported by participants in a survey and questionnaire. CDR3 size: 17 residues. V was clipped by 3 bases and J by 4 bases, with 22 bases between them. Germline V gives CDR1 DFQATT, CDR2 SNEGSKA (reference sequence). Under the authors' procedure: Estimation of nucleated cell counts was performed using reference gene primer amplification. Method: immunoSEQ multiplex PCR; TCRdb's copy keeps in-frame clones and lacks some. The DNA was the basis for D and trimming; V, J and clone size are from that table. In the table there are a few hundred thousand clones, about 90% of which are singletons.

This TCR was sampled from a woman between 18 and 29 years old with acute COVID-19. The chain couples TRBV20-1 to TRBJ2-1; tentatively, D is TRBD2 (6 bases). Material for sequencing was PBMCs or T cells enriched from blood (not recorded which). The CDR3 is CSASTPPRDWSYNEQFF. The CDR3 DNA sequence: TGCAGTGCTAGTACCCCCCCCCGGGACTGGTCATACAATGAGCAGTTCTTC.